This T cell receptor beta chain was identified during a study of shared clonotypes between healthy human individuals. Naive CD8 populations comprised CD45RO-negative cells positively selected for CCR7, excluding terminally differentiated effector memory CD45RA+ cells. Execution of the assay was at deep level. The protocol was immunoSEQ multiplex PCR, while the TCRdb copy is restricted to in-frame clones and leaves out a portion. The sample yields fewer than 850,000 clones, around 96% seen once. About this clone itself: Its specificity is unknown.

Regarding the study as a whole: Only blood was sampled; tissue repertoires likely differ. As a rule, naive subsets had a larger estimated richness than memory subsets.

The source is a man under 40 in good health. Sequenced: naive CD8+ T cells sorted from blood.

The CDR3, as DNA: TGTGCCAGCTCACCCACAGAAAGCAGGGGACGCTCTGGAAACACCATATATTTT. Its translation is CASSPTESRGRSGNTIYF. The chain recombines TRBV18 with TRBJ1-3, with D possibly matching TRBD1 (6 bases). The germline CDR1 and CDR2 sequences are KGHSH and LQKENI. Trimming stripped 3 bases from V and 0 bases from J, with 18 bases between. The CDR3 spans 18 residues.